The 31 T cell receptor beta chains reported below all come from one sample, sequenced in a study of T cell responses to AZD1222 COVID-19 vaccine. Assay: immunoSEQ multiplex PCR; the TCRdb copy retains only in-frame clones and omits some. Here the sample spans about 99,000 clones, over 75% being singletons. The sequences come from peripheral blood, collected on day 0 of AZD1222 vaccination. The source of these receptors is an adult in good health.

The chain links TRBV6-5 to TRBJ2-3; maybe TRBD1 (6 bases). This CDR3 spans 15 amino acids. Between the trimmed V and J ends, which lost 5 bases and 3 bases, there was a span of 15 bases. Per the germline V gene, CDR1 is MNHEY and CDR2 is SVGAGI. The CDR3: CASSKQGKGTDTQYF. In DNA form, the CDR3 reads TGTGCCAGCAGTAAACAGGGAAAGGGGACAGATACGCAGTATTTT.

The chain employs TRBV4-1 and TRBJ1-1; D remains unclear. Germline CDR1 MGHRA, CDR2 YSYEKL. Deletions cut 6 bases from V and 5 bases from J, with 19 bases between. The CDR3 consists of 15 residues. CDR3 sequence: CASSQPGPRGTEAFF. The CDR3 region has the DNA TGCGCCAGCAGTCAACCTGGCCCCCGAGGGACTGAAGCTTTCTTT.

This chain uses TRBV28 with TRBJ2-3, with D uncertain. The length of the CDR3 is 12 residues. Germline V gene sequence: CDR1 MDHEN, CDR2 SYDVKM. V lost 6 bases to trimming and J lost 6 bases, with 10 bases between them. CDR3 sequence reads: CASSPPLDTQYF. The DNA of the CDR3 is TGTGCCAGCAGCCCCCCCCTGGATACGCAGTATTTT.

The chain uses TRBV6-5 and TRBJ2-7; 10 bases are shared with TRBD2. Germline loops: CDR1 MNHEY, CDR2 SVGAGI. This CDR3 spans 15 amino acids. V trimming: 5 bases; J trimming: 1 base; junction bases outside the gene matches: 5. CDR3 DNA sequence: TGTGCCAGCAGTCCGGGACTAGCGTATTCCTACGAGCAGTACTTC. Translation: CASSPGLAYSYEQYF.

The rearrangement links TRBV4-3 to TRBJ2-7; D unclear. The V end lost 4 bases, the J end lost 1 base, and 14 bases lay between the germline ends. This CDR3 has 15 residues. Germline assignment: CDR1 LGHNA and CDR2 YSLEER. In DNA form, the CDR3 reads TGCGCCAGCAGCCTACGGGCAGCTGAATCCTACGAGCAGTACTTC. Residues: CASSLRAAESYEQYF.

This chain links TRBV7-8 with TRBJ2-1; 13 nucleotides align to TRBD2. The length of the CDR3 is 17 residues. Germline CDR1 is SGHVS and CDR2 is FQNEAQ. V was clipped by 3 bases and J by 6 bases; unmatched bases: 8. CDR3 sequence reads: CASSLTSGRKRANEQFF. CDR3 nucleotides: TGTGCCAGCAGCTTGACTAGCGGGAGGAAACGGGCCAATGAGCAGTTCTTC.

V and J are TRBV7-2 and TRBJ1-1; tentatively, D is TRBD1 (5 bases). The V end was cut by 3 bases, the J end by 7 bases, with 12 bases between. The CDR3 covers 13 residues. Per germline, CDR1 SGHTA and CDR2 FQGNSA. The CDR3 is CASSFWDGLEAFF. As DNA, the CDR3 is TGTGCCAGCAGCTTTTGGGACGGACTTGAAGCTTTCTTT.

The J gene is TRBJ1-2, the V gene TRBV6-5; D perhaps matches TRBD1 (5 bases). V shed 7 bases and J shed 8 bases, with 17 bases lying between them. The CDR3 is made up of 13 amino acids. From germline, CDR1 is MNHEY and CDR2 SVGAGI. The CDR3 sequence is CASNTGGLAGYTF. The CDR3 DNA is TGTGCCAGCAATACAGGAGGGTTAGCGGGCTACACCTTC.

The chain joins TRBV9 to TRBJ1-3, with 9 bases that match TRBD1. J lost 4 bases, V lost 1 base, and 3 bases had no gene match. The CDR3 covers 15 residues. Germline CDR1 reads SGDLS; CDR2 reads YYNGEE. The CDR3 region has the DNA TGTGCCAGCAGCGTACAAGGGACAGGGGGAAACACCATATATTTT. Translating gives CASSVQGTGGNTIYF.

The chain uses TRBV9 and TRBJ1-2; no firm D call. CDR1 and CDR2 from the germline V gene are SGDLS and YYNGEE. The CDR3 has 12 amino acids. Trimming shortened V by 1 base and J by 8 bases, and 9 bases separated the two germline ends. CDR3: CASSVSGAGYTF. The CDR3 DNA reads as TGTGCCAGCAGCGTATCTGGAGCCGGCTACACCTTC.

The chain's CDR3 is CASSLIGLGNQPQHF. The CDR3, as DNA: TGTGCCAGCAGCTTAATAGGGCTTGGAAATCAGCCCCAGCATTTT. The chain employs TRBV11-2 and TRBJ1-5; D ambiguous. Germline CDR1 reads SGHAT; CDR2 reads FQNNGV. V was cut by 2 bases and J by 4 bases, with 12 bases left in between. The CDR3 is 15 amino acids.

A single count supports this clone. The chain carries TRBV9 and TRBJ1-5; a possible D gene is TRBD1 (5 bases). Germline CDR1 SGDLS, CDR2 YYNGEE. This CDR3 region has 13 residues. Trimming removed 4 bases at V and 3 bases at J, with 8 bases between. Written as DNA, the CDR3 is TGTGCCAGCAGCCCCGGGACCAATCAGCCCCAGCATTTT. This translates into CASSPGTNQPQHF.

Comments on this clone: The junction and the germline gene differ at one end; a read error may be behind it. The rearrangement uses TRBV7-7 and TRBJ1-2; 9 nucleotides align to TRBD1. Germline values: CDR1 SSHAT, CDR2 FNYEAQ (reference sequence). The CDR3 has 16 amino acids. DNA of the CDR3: TGTGCTAGCAGCCCCCTAACCGGACAGGGGAACTATGGCTACACCTTC. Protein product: CASSPLTGQGNYGYTF.

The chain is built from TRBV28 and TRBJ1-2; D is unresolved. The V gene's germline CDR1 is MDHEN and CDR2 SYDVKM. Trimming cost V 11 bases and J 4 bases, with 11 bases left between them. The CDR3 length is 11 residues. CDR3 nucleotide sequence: TGTGCCGCCCGGCATCCCTATGGCTACACCTTC. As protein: CAARHPYGYTF.

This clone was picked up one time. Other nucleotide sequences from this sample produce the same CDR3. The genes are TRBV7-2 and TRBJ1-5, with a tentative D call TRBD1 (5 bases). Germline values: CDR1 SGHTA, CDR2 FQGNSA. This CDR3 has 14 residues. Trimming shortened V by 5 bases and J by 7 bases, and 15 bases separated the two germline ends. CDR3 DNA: TGTGCCAGCAGCCTCGCCAGGGACGGGCAGCCCCAGCATTTT. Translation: CASSLARDGQPQHF.

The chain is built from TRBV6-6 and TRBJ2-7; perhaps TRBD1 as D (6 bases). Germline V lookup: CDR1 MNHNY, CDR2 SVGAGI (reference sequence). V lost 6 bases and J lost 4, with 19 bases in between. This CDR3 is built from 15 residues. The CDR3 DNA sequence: TGTGCCAGCAGCCAACGATCTACAGGGAAGTACGAGCAGTACTTC. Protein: CASSQRSTGKYEQYF.

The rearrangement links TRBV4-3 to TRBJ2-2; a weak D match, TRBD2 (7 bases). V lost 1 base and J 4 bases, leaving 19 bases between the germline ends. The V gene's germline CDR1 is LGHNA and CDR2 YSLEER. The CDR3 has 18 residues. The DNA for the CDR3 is TGCGCCAGCAGCCAAGGAAGTACGGGGGGCAGATTCACCGGGGAGCTGTTTTTT. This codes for CASSQGSTGGRFTGELFF.

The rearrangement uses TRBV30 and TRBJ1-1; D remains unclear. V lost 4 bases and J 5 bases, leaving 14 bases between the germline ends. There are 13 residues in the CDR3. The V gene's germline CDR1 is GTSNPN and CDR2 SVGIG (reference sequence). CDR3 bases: TGTGCCTGGACAGGTCAAATTTGGACTGAAGCTTTCTTT. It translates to CAWTGQIWTEAFF.

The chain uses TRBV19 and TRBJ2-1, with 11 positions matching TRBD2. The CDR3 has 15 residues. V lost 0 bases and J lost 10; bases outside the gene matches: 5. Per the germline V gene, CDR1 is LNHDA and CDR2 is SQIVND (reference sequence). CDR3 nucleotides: TGTGCCAGTAGTATAGATAGCGGGGGGGCTTGGGAGCAGTTCTTC. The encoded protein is CASSIDSGGAWEQFF. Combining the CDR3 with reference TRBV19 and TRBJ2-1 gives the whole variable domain DGGITQSPKYLFRKEGQNVTLSCEQNLNHDAMYWYRQDPGQGLRLIYYSQIVNDFQKGDIAEGYSVSREKKESFPLTVTSAQKNPTAFYLCASSIDSGGAWEQFFGPGTRLTVL.

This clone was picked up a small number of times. The CDR3 region has the DNA TGTGCCAGCAGTTCCCCCCGGGACAGGGGGCTTTGGGAGCAGTACTTC. It translates to CASSSPRDRGLWEQYF. The V gene is TRBV6-2 or TRBV6-3, the J gene TRBJ2-7; 12 bases match TRBD1. The V gene end was trimmed by 4 bases and the J gene end by 7 bases; junction bases not matched to a gene: 11. CDR3 length equals 16 residues. The germline gives CDR1 MNHEY, CDR2 SVGEGT.

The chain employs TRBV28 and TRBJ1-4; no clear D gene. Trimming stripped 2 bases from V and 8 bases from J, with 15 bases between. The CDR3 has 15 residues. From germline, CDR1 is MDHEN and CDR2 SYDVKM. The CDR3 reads CASSLQVGIFEKLFF. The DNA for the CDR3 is TGTGCCAGCAGTTTACAGGTGGGGATATTCGAAAAACTGTTTTTT.

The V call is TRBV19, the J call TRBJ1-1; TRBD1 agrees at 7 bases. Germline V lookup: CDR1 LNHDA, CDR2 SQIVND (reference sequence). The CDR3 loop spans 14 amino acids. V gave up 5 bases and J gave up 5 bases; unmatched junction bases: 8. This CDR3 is CASSDRQGRTEAFF. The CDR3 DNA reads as TGTGCCAGTAGTGATCGACAGGGTCGAACTGAAGCTTTCTTT.

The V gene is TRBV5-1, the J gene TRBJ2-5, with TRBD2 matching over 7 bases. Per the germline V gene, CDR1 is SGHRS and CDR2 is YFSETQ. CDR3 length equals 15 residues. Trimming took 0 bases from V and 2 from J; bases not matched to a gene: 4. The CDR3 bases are TGCGCCAGCAGCTTGGGGGGGGGTCGGCAAGAGACCCAGTACTTC. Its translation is CASSLGGGRQETQYF.

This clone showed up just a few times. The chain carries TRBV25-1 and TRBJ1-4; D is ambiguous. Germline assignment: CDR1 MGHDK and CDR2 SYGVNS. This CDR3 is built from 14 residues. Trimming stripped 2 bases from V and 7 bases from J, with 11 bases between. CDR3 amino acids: CASSEGIWGEKLFF. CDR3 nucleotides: TGTGCCAGCAGTGAAGGTATATGGGGTGAAAAACTGTTTTTT.

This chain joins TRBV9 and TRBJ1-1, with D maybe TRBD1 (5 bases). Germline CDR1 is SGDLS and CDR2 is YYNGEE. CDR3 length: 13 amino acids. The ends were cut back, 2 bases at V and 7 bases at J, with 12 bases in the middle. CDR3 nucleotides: TGTGCCAGCAGCGTTAGGGGAGGGGATGAAGCTTTCTTT. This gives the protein CASSVRGGDEAFF. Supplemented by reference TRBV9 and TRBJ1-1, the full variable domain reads DSGVTQTPKHLITATGQRVTLRCSPRSGDLSVYWYQQSLDQGLQFLIQYYNGEERAKGNILERFSAQQFPDLHSELNLSSLELGDSALYFCASSVRGGDEAFFGQGTRLTVV.

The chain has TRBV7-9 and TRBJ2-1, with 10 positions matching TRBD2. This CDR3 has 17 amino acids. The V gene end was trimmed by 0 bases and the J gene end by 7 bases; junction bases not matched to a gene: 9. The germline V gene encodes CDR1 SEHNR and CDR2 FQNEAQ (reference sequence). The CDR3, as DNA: TGTGCCAGCAGCTTAGCGACCCCTAGCGGGAGAGGAAATGAGCAGTTCTTC. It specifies CASSLATPSGRGNEQFF.

DNA for the CDR3: TGTGCCAGCAGCCCTAAGGGGACTAGCGGGAAACGCTCCTACAATGAGCAGTTCTTC. Translating gives CASSPKGTSGKRSYNEQFF. This chain links TRBV3-1 (or the pseudogene TRBV3-2) with TRBJ2-1; 13 bases fit TRBD2. V gave up 4 bases and J gave up 0 bases; unmatched junction bases: 9. Germline assignment: CDR1 LGHDT and CDR2 YNNKEL (reference sequence). The CDR3 sequence is 19 residues long.

CDR3 in DNA: TGTGCCATCAGGCAGGGACAGGGGACCTCTGGAAACACCATATATTTT. This codes for CAIRQGQGTSGNTIYF. The genes are TRBV10-3 and TRBJ1-3; 10 bases are shared with TRBD1. The V segment lost 6 bases and the J segment 0 bases; nucleotides outside the gene matches: 5. The V gene's germline CDR1 is ENHRY and CDR2 SYGVKD. This CDR3 is 16 amino acids long.

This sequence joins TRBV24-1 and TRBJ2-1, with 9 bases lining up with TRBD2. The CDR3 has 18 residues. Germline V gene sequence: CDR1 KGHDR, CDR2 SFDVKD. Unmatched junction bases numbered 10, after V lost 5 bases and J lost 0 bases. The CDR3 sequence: CATSGSSGSSSSYNEQFF. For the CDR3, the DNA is TGTGCCACCAGTGGAAGTAGCGGGAGCTCGAGCTCCTACAATGAGCAGTTCTTC.

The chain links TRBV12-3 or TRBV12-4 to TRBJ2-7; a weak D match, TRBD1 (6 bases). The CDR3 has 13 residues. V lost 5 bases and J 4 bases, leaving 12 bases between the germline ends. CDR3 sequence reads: CASSPPTGYEQYF. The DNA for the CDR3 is TGTGCCAGCAGTCCACCGACAGGTTACGAGCAGTACTTC.

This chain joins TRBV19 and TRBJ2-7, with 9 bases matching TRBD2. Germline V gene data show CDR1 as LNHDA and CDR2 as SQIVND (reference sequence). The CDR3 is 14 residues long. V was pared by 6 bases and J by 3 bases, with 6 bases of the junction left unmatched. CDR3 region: CASSDSGRGYEQYF. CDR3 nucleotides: TGTGCCAGTAGCGATAGCGGGAGAGGCTACGAGCAGTACTTC.